One and the same sample provided the 27 T cell receptor beta chains below, sequenced in a study of blood T cells in healthy people across ages. Together with a sample-barcoded 5' primer, a J-beta primer mix was included in a second PCR lasting about 6 to 11 cycles. MiXCR, applied by TCRdb to the 5' RACE reads, yields one record per CDR3 protein. The sample contains about 1.4 million distinct CDR3 sequences, approximately 60% of which appear only once. The source material was blood. These receptors originate from a man younger than 35 in good health.

This clonotype was counted only a few times. V gene TRBV9 combines with J gene TRBJ2-4; 12 nucleotides line up with TRBD2. The J call is in doubt because the DNA end fits TRBJ2-7 better. This CDR3 spans 18 amino acids. Germline V gene lookup returns CDR1 SGDLS and CDR2 YYNGEE. Here the CDR3 reads CASSVGFGLAGTFYEQYF. For the CDR3, the DNA is TGTGCCAGCAGCGTAGGGTTCGGACTAGCGGGAACTTTTTACGAGCAGTACTTC.

V is TRBV7-9 and J is TRBJ2-7; D may be TRBD1 or TRBD2 (5 bases each). Deletions cut 5 bases from V and 1 base from J, with 15 bases between. The CDR3 runs 15 residues. Per the germline V gene, CDR1 is SEHNR and CDR2 is FQNEAQ (reference sequence). The CDR3 region has the DNA TGTGCCAGCAGCAGGACCGGGACGGTTTCCTACGAGCAGTACTTC. This gives the protein CASSRTGTVSYEQYF.

Details on this clonotype: A much bigger clone sits one base away, suggesting this may be a read error. The chain uses TRBV4-1 and TRBJ2-1; D may be TRBD2 (6 bases). V shed 4 bases and J shed 7 bases, with 20 bases lying between them. This CDR3 region has 16 residues. Germline V gives CDR1 MGHRA, CDR2 YSYEKL. The CDR3 region has the DNA TGCGCCAGCAGCCCTCGCCGACTAACGGGAGATAATGAGCAGTTCTTC. This codes for CASSPRRLTGDNEQFF.

V gene TRBV7-2 combines with J gene TRBJ2-2, with TRBD2 matching over 7 bases. The junction had 3 bases not matched to a gene; V was cut back by 3 bases and J by 5 bases. This CDR3 region has 14 residues. CDR1 and CDR2 from the germline V gene are SGHTA and FQGNSA. In DNA form, the CDR3 reads TGTGCCAGCAGCTTTCGAGCGGGGACCGGGGAGCTGTTTTTT. Residues: CASSFRAGTGELFF.

The chain joins TRBV28 to TRBJ2-5; D might be TRBD1 (5 bases). The J call could be wrong; TRBJ2-7 is a better fit for the DNA end. CDR1 is MDHEN and CDR2 is SYDVKM in the germline V gene. CDR3 length: 16 amino acids. CDR3 protein: CASSTAGLTRSYEQYF. The CDR3 DNA reads TGTGCCAGCAGTACCGCAGGGCTGACCCGTTCCTACGAGCAGTACTTC.

The chain has TRBV7-9 and TRBJ2-6, with 7 bases aligning to TRBD2. The CDR3 consists of 18 residues. Per the germline V gene, CDR1 is SEHNR and CDR2 is FQNEAQ (reference sequence). V was clipped by 1 base and J by 0 bases; unmatched bases: 6. The CDR3 DNA reads TGTGCCAGCAGCTTAGTTAGCGGGCCTAGCTCTGGGGCCAACGTCCTGACTTTC. The encoded protein is CASSLVSGPSSGANVLTF.

This clonotype was counted a few times. The V and J genes are TRBV15 and TRBJ2-5; D gene ambiguous. Germline lookup yields CDR1 LNHNV and CDR2 YYDKDF (reference sequence). Trimming removed 6 bases at V and 7 bases at J, with 18 bases between. This CDR3 has 14 amino acids. The DNA for the CDR3 is TGTGCCACCAGTACGTCCCTGGCCCGGGTGACCCAGTACTTC. Translation: CATSTSLARVTQYF.

The chain carries TRBV29-1 and TRBJ2-5; 7 nucleotides match TRBD2. CDR1 and CDR2 from the germline V gene are SQVTM and ANQGSEA. This CDR3 is built from 12 residues. V lost 7 bases and J lost 11; bases outside the gene matches: 13. CDR3 in amino acids: CSGGLVGNVQYF. DNA for the CDR3: TGCAGCGGAGGACTAGTCGGCAATGTGCAGTACTTC.

J is TRBJ2-3 and V is TRBV6-6, with 12 bases lining up with TRBD2. V lost 6 bases to trimming and J lost 4 bases; unmatched junction nucleotides: 8. Per the germline V gene, CDR1 is MNHNY and CDR2 is SVGAGI (reference sequence). This CDR3 region has 16 residues. CDR3 coding DNA: TGTGCCAGCAGATCCTCAGCTAGCGGGGGGGCAGATACGCAGTATTTT. It is translated as CASRSSASGGADTQYF.

The CDR3 region has the DNA TGTGCCTCCCAAGGGGGTTCAGGGGTCACAGATACGCAGTATTTT. Residues: CASQGGSGVTDTQYF. The chain has TRBV21-1 and TRBJ2-3; the DNA was not used to check the table's D call, TRBD1. TRBV21-1 is listed as a pseudogene. CDR3 size: 15 residues.

The chain links TRBV6-9 to TRBJ2-3; 8 nucleotides line up with TRBD2. The V gene end was trimmed by 4 bases and the J gene end by 2 bases; junction bases not matched to a gene: 8. CDR1 and CDR2 from the germline V gene are MNHGY and SVAAGI. There are 16 residues in the CDR3. CDR3 nucleotides: TGTGCCAGCAGTTTACTAGCGGTCCATGTCACAGATACGCAGTATTTT. It translates to CASSLLAVHVTDTQYF.

In this sample, this clonotype turned up once. This chain uses TRBV4-1 with TRBJ2-7, with TRBD2 matching 16 bases. Germline CDR1 is MGHRA and CDR2 is YSYEKL. J gave up 1 base and V 4 bases, and 7 bases lay outside the gene matches. The CDR3 is made up of 18 amino acids. The CDR3 sequence is CASSLGTSGGATSYEQYF. The CDR3 bases are TGCGCCAGCAGCCTTGGGACTAGCGGGGGGGCCACGTCCTACGAGCAGTACTTC.

The rearrangement joins TRBV18 to TRBJ2-4; 8 bases line up with TRBD2. The J call may be faulty, since TRBJ2-7 better matches the DNA end. Germline CDR1 KGHSH, CDR2 LQKENI. The CDR3 totals 15 residues. The chain's CDR3 is CASSPTGGAEGEQYF. CDR3 coding DNA: TGTGCCAGCTCACCAACGGGAGGGGCGGAGGGCGAGCAGTACTTC.

V and J are TRBV3-1 and TRBJ2-5; 7 bases match TRBD1. Germline V gene sequence: CDR1 LGHDT, CDR2 YNNKEL (reference sequence). V was pared by 6 bases and J by 1 base, with 5 bases of the junction left unmatched. The CDR3 has 14 amino acids. The CDR3 loop is CASSQRQGQETQYF. CDR3 in DNA: TGTGCCAGCAGTCAGAGACAGGGCCAAGAGACCCAGTACTTC.

DNA of the CDR3: TGTGCCAGCAGGTCAGACAGTTCTCCCTACGAGCAGTACTTC. Encoded protein: CASRSDSSPYEQYF. The V gene is TRBV6-5, the J gene TRBJ2-4; tentatively, D is TRBD1 (5 bases). The J call may be in error: the DNA end matches TRBJ2-7 better. Germline CDR1 is MNHEY and CDR2 is SVGAGI. The CDR3 has 14 amino acids.

The chain uses TRBV20-1 and TRBJ2-7; 7 bases agree with TRBD2. This CDR3 spans 15 amino acids. Germline V gene lookup returns CDR1 DFQATT and CDR2 SNEGSKA (reference sequence). J gave up 2 bases and V 0 bases, and 7 bases lay outside the gene matches. The CDR3 region is CSARDGASGTYEQYF. The DNA of the CDR3 is TGCAGTGCTAGAGATGGAGCTAGCGGTACCTACGAGCAGTACTTC.

This sequence joins TRBV12-3 or TRBV12-4 and TRBJ2-1; D is undetermined. CDR3 length: 12 residues. Trimming pared 4 bases from V and 7 bases from J, leaving 8 bases between. In DNA, the CDR3 is TGTGCCAGCAGTTCCTTGCAGAATGAGCAGTTCTTC. Its translation is CASSSLQNEQFF.

The chain combines TRBV6-1 with TRBJ2-6; 7 nucleotides line up with TRBD1. From germline, CDR1 is MNHNS and CDR2 SASEGT. Trimming at V came to 6 bases and at J to 0 bases, leaving 14 bases not matched to a gene. The CDR3 consists of 19 residues. For the CDR3, the DNA is TGTGCCAGCAGCTCCGCATGGGACAGCGCCGACTCTGGGGCCAACGTCCTGACTTTC. Protein: CASSSAWDSADSGANVLTF.

This clonotype was recorded a few times. The rearrangement uses TRBV29-1 and TRBJ1-2; no definite D call. This CDR3 has 13 amino acids. V was shortened by 5 bases and J by 6 bases, with 16 bases between the two germline ends. CDR1 and CDR2 (germline): SQVTM, ANQGSEA. The CDR3 DNA sequence: TGCAGCGTTTTTGGCCGGAGTAGCGATGGCTACACCTTC. This sequence encodes CSVFGRSSDGYTF.

This clonotype was seen a handful of times. The chain carries TRBV29-1 and TRBJ1-4, with D unresolved. Per the germline V gene, CDR1 is SQVTM and CDR2 is ANQGSEA. V gave up 6 bases and J gave up 10 bases, with 15 bases separating them. The CDR3 contains 12 residues. CDR3 amino acids: CSVDGPSGKLFF. DNA of the CDR3: TGCAGCGTCGACGGGCCAAGTGGAAAACTGTTTTTT.

The chain recombines TRBV29-1 with TRBJ2-1; the match to TRBD2 covers 15 bases. Trimming cost V 4 bases and J 10 bases; bases outside gene matches: 8. The CDR3 spans 15 residues. Germline CDR1 and CDR2: SQVTM and ANQGSEA. CDR3 region: CSVAEGLAGGDEQFF. As DNA, the CDR3 is TGCAGCGTTGCCGAGGGACTAGCGGGGGGAGACGAGCAGTTCTTC.

V gene TRBV10-3 combines with J gene TRBJ2-3; 15 positions agree with TRBD2. Germline values: CDR1 ENHRY, CDR2 SYGVKD. The ends lost 6 bases at V and 0 bases at J; junction bases unmatched: 4. The CDR3 is 17 amino acids. CDR3 nucleotide sequence: TGTGCCATCAGCGGGACTAGCGGGGGGTCAAGCACAGATACGCAGTATTTT. Its translation: CAISGTSGGSSTDTQYF.

The chain couples TRBV5-1 to TRBJ2-7; 9 bases agree with TRBD1. The germline V gene has CDR1 SGHRS and CDR2 YFSETQ. The CDR3 is 15 residues long. The trim removed 4 bases at V and 5 bases at J, leaving 10 bases unmatched. CDR3 nucleotides: TGCGCCAGCAGCACGGGACAGGGCCCATTCGACGAGCAGTACTTC. Translated: CASSTGQGPFDEQYF.

This clonotype has just one count. It is likely a read error, because the conserved phenylalanine at the end of the CDR3 is missing. The genes are TRBV12-3 or TRBV12-4 and TRBJ1-1; no firm D call. V lost 7 bases and J lost 3, with 18 bases in between. The length of the CDR3 is 15 residues. The CDR3 protein is CASTNWDRSDTEAFV. The CDR3 nucleotides read TGTGCCAGCACGAATTGGGATCGGAGTGACACTGAAGCTTTCGTT.

This clonotype has a handful of counts. The chain uses TRBV29-1 and TRBJ2-1; possibly TRBD1 for D (6 bases). With 3 bases removed from V and 4 bases from J, the gap between germline ends came to 10 bases. Germline loops: CDR1 SQVTM, CDR2 ANQGSEA. The CDR3 is made up of 13 amino acids. Here the CDR3 reads CSVDIGTYNEQFF. The CDR3 region has the DNA TGCAGCGTTGATATAGGGACATACAATGAGCAGTTCTTC.

This chain uses TRBV25-1 with TRBJ2-5, with D perhaps TRBD2 (5 bases). This CDR3 is built from 14 residues. Germline V lookup: CDR1 MGHDK, CDR2 SYGVNS. Trimming stripped 6 bases from V and 2 bases from J, with 13 bases between. The CDR3 region is CASREVYLQETQYF. The CDR3 DNA reads TGTGCCAGCAGGGAGGTTTATTTACAAGAGACCCAGTACTTC.

CDR3 region: CASSILTGRGADNEQFF. CDR3 sequence (DNA): TGTGCCAGCAGTATTTTGACCGGGCGGGGGGCTGACAATGAGCAGTTCTTC. The genes are TRBV6-1 and TRBJ2-1; 8 bases agree with TRBD2. V lost 5 bases to trimming and J lost 5 bases; unmatched junction nucleotides: 14. The CDR3 is 17 amino acids. Per germline, CDR1 MNHNS and CDR2 SASEGT.